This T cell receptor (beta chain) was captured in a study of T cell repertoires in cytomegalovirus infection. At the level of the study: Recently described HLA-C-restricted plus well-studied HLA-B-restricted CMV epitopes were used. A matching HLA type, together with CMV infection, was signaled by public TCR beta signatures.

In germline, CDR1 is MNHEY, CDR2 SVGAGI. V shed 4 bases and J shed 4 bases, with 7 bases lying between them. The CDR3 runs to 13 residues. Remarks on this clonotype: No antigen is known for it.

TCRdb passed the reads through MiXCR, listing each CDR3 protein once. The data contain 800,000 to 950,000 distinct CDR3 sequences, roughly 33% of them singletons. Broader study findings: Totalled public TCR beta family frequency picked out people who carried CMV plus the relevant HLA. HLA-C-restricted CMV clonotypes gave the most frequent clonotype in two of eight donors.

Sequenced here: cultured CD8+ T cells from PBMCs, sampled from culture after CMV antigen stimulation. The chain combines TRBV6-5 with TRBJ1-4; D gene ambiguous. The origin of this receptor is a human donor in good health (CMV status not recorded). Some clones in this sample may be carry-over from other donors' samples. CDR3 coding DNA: TGTGCCAGCAGTTCGTTCCTTAATGAAAAACTGTTTTTT. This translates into CASSSFLNEKLFF.